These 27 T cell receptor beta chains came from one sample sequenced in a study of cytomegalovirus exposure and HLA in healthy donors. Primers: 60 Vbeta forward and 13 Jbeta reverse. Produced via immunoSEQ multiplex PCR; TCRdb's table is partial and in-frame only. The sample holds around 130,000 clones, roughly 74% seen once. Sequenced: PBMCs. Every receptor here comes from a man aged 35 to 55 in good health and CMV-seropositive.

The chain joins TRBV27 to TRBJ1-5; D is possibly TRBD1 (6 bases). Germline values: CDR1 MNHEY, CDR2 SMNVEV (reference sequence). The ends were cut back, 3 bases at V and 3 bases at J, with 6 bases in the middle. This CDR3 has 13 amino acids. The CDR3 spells CASSLGHNQPQHF. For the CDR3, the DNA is TGTGCCAGCAGTTTGGGACACAATCAGCCCCAGCATTTT.

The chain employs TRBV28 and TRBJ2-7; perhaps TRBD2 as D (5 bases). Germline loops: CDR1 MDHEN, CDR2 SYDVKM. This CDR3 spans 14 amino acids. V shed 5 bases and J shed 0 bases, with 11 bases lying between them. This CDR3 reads CASSRTLSSYEQYF. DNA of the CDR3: TGTGCCAGCAGTAGGACTCTGAGCTCCTACGAGCAGTACTTC.

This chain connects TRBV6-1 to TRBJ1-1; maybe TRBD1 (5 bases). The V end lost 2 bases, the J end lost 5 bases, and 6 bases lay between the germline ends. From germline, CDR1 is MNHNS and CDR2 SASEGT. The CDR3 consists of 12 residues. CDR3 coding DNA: TGTGCCAGCAGTGAACGGGGGACTGAAGCTTTCTTT. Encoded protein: CASSERGTEAFF.

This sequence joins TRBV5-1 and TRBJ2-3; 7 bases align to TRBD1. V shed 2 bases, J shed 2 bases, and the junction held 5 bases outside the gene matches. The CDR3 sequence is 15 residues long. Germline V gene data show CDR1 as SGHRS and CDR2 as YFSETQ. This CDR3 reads CASSLGTAVTDTQYF. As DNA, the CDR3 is TGCGCCAGCAGCTTAGGGACAGCCGTCACAGATACGCAGTATTTT.

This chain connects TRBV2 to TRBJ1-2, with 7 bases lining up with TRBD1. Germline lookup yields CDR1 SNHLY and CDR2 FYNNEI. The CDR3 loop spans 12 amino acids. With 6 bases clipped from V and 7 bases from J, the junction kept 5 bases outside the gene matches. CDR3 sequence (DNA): TGTGCCAGCAGCAAGGGACAGAGTGGCTACACCTTC. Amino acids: CASSKGQSGYTF.

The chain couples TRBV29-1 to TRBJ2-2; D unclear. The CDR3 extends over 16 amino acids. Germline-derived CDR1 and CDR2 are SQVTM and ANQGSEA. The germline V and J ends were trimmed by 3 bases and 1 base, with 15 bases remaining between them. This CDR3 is CSVDFSSTENTGELFF. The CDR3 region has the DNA TGCAGCGTTGATTTTAGTAGTACAGAGAACACCGGGGAGCTGTTTTTT.

The CDR3 here is CASSLRGLAYEQYF. The CDR3 region has the DNA TGCGCCAGCAGCTTGAGAGGACTAGCCTACGAGCAGTACTTC. The chain recombines TRBV5-1 with TRBJ2-7; 7 bases map to TRBD2. CDR1 and CDR2 (germline): SGHRS, YFSETQ. The CDR3 contains 14 residues. V lost 1 base, J lost 2 bases, and 3 bases stayed unmatched.

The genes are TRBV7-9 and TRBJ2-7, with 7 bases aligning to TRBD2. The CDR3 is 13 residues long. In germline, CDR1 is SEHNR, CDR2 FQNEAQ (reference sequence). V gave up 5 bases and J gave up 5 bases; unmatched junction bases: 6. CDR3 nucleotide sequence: TGTGCCAGCAGCCCAACGGGAGGCCACGAGCAGTACTTC. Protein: CASSPTGGHEQYF.

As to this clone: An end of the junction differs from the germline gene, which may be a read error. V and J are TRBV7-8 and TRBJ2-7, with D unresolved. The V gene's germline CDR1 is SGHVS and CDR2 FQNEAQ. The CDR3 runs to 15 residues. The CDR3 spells CASSLEGRHLLPFDF. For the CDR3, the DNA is TGTGCCAGCAGCTTAGAAGGCAGACACCTACTCCCCTTCGACTTC.

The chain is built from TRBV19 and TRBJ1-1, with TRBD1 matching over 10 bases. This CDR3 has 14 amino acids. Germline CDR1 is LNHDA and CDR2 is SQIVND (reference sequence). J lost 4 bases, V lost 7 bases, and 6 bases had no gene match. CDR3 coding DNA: TGTGCCAGTATGAGGACAGGGGGTGGCACTGAAGCTTTCTTT. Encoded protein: CASMRTGGGTEAFF.

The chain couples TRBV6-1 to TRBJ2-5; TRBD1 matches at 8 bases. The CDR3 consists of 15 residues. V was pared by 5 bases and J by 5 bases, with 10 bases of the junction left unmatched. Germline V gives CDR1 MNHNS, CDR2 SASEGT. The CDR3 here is CASSPGQGPRETQYF. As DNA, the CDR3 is TGTGCCAGCAGTCCCGGACAGGGTCCAAGGGAGACCCAGTACTTC.

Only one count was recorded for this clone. DNA of the CDR3: TGTGCCAGCAGCTTGGAGGGGCTGAAGGGAGAGCAGTACTTC. It is translated as CASSLEGLKGEQYF. This rearrangement joins TRBV5-4 to TRBJ2-7; TRBD1 is a possible D gene (5 bases). The CDR3 has 14 residues. Germline V CDR1 and CDR2: SGHNT, YYREEE (reference sequence). V was cut by 0 bases and J by 7 bases, with 14 bases left in between.

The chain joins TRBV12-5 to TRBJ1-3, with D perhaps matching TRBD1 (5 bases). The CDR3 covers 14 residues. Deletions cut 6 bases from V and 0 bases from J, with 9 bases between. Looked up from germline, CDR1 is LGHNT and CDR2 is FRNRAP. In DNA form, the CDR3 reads TGTGCTAGTGGGGCAGGGCTCTCTGGAAACACCATATATTTT. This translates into CASGAGLSGNTIYF.

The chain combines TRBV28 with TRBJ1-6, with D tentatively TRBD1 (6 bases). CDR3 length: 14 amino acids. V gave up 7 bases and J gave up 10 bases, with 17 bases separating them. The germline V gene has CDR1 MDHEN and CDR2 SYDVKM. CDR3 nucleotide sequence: TGTGCCAGCAAATCTTCCGGGACAAACTCACCCCTCCACTTT. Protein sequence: CASKSSGTNSPLHF.

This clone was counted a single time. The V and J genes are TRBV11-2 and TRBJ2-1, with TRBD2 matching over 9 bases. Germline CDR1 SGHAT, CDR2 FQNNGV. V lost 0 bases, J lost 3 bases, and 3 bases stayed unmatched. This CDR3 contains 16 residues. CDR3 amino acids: CASSLDWTSVYNEQFF. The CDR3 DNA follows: TGTGCCAGCAGCTTAGATTGGACTAGCGTCTACAATGAGCAGTTCTTC.

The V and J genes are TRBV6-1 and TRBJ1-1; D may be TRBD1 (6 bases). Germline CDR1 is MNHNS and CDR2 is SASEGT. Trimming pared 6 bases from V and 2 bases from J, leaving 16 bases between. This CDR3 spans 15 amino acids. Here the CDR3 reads CASSVLTGSNTEAFF. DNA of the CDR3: TGTGCCAGCAGCGTCCTTACAGGGTCCAACACTGAAGCTTTCTTT.

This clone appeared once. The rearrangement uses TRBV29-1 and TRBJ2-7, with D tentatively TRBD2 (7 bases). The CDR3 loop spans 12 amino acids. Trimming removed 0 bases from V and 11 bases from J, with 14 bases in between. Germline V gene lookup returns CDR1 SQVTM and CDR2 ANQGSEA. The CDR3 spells CSVEERGGVEYF. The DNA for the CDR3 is TGCAGCGTTGAAGAAAGGGGGGGCGTCGAGTACTTC.

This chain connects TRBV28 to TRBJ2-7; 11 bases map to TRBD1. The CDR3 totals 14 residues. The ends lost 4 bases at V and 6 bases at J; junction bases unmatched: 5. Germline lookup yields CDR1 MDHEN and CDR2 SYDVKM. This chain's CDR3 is CASSWAGTGGEQYF. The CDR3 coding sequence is TGTGCCAGCAGTTGGGCCGGGACAGGGGGCGAGCAGTACTTC. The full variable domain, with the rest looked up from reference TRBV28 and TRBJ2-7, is DVKVTQSSRYLVKRTGEKVFLECVQDMDHENMFWYRQDPGLGLRLIYFSYDVKMKEKGDIPEGYSVSREKKERFSLILESASTNQTSMYLCASSWAGTGGEQYFGPGTRLTVT.

This CDR3 reads CSARRGVDGYTF. The CDR3 nucleotides are TGCAGCGCCCGCAGGGGGGTAGATGGCTACACCTTC. The chain carries TRBV29-1 and TRBJ1-2; TRBD1 agrees at 7 bases. The V segment lost 7 bases and the J segment 6 bases; nucleotides outside the gene matches: 8. CDR1 SQVTM and CDR2 ANQGSEA come from the germline V gene. CDR3 length equals 12 residues.

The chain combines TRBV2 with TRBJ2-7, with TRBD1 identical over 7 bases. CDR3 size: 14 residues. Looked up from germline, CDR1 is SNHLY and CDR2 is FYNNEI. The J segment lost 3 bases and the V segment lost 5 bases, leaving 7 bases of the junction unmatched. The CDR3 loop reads CASSPGTEGYEQYF. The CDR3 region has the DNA TGTGCCAGCAGTCCCGGGACAGAGGGCTACGAGCAGTACTTC.

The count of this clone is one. The CDR3 bases are TGCGCCAGCAGCTTGGAGGGACAGGGGTTTGGCTACACCTTC. This translates into CASSLEGQGFGYTF. The rearrangement links TRBV5-1 to TRBJ1-2; TRBD1 matches at 10 bases. The CDR3 length is 14 residues. CDR1 and CDR2 (germline): SGHRS, YFSETQ. The ends lost 0 bases at V and 7 bases at J; junction bases unmatched: 3. Based on the CDR3 plus reference TRBV5-1 and TRBJ1-2, the full variable domain is KAGVTQTPRYLIKTRGQQVTLSCSPISGHRSVSWYQQTPGQGLQFLFEYFSETQRNKGNFPGRFSGRQFSNSRSEMNVSTLELGDSALYLCASSLEGQGFGYTFGSGTRLTVV.

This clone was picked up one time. The CDR3 bases are TGTGCTAGCGGAAAAAGCGGGAGTAACACCGGGGAGCTGTTTTTT. The encoded protein is CASGKSGSNTGELFF. V usage is TRBV7-7 and J usage is TRBJ2-2, with 8 bases lining up with TRBD2. Germline V gene sequence: CDR1 SSHAT, CDR2 FNYEAQ (reference sequence). CDR3 length equals 15 residues. Complete variable domain (other parts from reference TRBV7-7 and TRBJ2-2): GAGVSQSPRYKVTKRGQDVTLRCDPISSHATLYWYQQALGQGPEFLTYFNYEAQPDKSGLPSDRFSAERPEGSISTLTIQRTEQRDSAMYRCASGKSGSNTGELFFGEGSRLTVL.

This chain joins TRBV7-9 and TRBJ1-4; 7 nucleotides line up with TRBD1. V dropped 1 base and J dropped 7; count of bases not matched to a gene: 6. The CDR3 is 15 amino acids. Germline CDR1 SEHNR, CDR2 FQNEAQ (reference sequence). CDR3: CASSLGDRAAEKLFF. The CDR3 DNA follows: TGTGCCAGCAGCTTAGGTGACAGGGCGGCTGAAAAACTGTTTTTT.

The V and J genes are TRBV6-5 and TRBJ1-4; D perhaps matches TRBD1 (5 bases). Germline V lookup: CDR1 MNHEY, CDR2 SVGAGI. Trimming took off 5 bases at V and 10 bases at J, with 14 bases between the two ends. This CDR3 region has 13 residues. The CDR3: CASSTGGVGKLFF. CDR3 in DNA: TGTGCCAGCAGTACCGGGGGGGTAGGAAAACTGTTTTTT.

The CDR3 sequence: CASSLDKEFYEQYF. CDR3 in DNA: TGTGCCAGCAGCTTGGATAAGGAGTTCTACGAGCAGTACTTC. The chain links TRBV5-6 to TRBJ2-7, with no clear D. Per the germline V gene, CDR1 is SGHDT and CDR2 is YYEEEE. V lost 0 bases to trimming and J lost 3 bases, with 10 bases between them. CDR3 length equals 14 residues.

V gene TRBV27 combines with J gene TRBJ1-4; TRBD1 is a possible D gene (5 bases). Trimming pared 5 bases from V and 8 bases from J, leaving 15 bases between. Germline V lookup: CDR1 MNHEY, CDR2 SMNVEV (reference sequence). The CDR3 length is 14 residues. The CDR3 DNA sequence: TGTGCCAGCAGTCCTCGGGGGGGAGGAGAAAAACTGTTTTTT. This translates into CASSPRGGGEKLFF.

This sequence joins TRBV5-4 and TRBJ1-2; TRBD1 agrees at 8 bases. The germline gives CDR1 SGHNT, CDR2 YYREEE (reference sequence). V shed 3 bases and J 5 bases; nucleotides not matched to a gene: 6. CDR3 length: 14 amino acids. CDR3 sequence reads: CASSSVQGEYGYTF. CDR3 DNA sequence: TGTGCCAGCAGCTCCGTACAGGGGGAGTATGGCTACACCTTC.